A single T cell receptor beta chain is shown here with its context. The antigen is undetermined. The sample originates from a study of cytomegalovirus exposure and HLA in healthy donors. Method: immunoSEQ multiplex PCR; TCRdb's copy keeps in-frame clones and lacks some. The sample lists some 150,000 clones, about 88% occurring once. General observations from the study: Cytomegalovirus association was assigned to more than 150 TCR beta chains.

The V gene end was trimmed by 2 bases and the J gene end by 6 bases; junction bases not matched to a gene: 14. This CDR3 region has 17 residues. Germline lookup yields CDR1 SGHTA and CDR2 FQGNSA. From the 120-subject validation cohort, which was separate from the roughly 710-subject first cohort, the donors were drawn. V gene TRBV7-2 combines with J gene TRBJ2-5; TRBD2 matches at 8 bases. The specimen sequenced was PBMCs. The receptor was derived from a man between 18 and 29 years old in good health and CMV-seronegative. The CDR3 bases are TGTGCCAGCAGCTTAAGCGCTCTGCCGGGACTAGGGAAGACCCAGTACTTC. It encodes CASSLSALPGLGKTQYF. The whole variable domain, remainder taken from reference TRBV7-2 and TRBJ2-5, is GAGVSQSPSNKVTEKGKDVELRCDPISGHTALYWYRQSLGQGLEFLIYFQGNSAPDKSGLPSDRFSAERTGGSVSTLTIQRTQQEDSAVYLCASSLSALPGLGKTQYFGPGTRLLVL.